This TCR beta chain was profiled in a study of blood T cell repertoires in COVID-19. Across about 22 US areas, participants ranged in age from about 18 to 90 years. Resolution of symptoms, clearance, or two negative PCRs was present in recovered Cohort 3 donors. Per germline, CDR1 SGHRS and CDR2 YFSETQ. Trimming shortened V by 0 bases and J by 0 bases, and 7 bases separated the two germline ends. The CDR3 sequence is 15 residues long. Assay: immunoSEQ multiplex PCR; the TCRdb copy retains only in-frame clones and omits some. The table shows a few hundred thousand clones, with 70% to 90% occurring only once. This clone has a handful of counts.

V usage is TRBV5-1 and J usage is TRBJ2-1, with a weak D call TRBD1 (6 bases). This clonotype was obtained from a woman aged 55-75 years who had recovered from COVID-19. The sequenced sample was PBMCs or T cells enriched from blood (not recorded which). The CDR3 loop is CASSLGTVSYNEQFF. CDR3 DNA sequence: TGCGCCAGCAGCTTGGGGACAGTCTCCTACAATGAGCAGTTCTTC.